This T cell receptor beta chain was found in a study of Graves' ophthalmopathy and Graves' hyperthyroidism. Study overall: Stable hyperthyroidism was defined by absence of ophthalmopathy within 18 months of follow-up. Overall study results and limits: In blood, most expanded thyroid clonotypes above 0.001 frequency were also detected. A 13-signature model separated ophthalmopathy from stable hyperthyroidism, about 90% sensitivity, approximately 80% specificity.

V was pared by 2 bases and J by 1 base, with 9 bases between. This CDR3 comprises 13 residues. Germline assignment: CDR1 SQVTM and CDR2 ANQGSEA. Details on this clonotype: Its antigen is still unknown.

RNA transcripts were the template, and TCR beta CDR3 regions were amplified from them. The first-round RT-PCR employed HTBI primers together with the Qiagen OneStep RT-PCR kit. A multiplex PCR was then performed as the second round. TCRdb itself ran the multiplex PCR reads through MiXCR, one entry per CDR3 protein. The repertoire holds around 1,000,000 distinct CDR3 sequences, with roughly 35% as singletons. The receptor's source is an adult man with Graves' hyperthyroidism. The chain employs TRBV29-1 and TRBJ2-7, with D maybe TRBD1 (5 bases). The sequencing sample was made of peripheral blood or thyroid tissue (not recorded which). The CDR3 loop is CSVERAGSYEQYF. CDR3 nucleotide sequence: TGCAGCGTTGAACGGGCAGGGTCCTACGAGCAGTACTTC.